This T cell receptor beta chain is from a study of T cells in Graves' hyperthyroidism and ophthalmopathy. Amplified regions were TCR beta CDR3 sequences from RNA transcripts. First-round RT-PCR with HTBI primers amplified the TCR CDR3 region. MiXCR, run by TCRdb on the multiplex PCR reads, gives a single entry per CDR3 protein. The sample shows about 300,000 distinct CDR3 sequences, approximately 18% of them seen only once. This clonotype has at least ten counts. The CDR3 loop spans 17 amino acids. V dropped 8 bases and J dropped 1; count of bases not matched to a gene: 6. Germline V gene sequence: CDR1 MDHEN, CDR2 SYDVKM.

This chain connects TRBV28 to TRBJ2-1; 15 bases map to TRBD2. The specimen sequenced was blood. This clonotype was obtained from a man aged 45-65 years with Graves' ophthalmopathy. The CDR3 here is CASGGLAGGPSYNEQFF. CDR3 DNA: TGTGCCAGCGGAGGACTAGCGGGAGGGCCGTCCTACAATGAGCAGTTCTTC.